This section outlines one T cell receptor beta chain sequence together with its context. This CDR3 spans 20 amino acids. The V segment lost 2 bases and the J segment 3 bases; nucleotides outside the gene matches: 13. From germline, CDR1 is KGHSH and CDR2 LQKENI. TCRdb keeps only in-frame clones here, not all; method: immunoSEQ multiplex PCR. This table has over 250,000 clones, 88% appearing once. The data were taken from a study of blood T cell repertoires in COVID-19. The chain combines TRBV18 with TRBJ1-6; 10 bases map to TRBD1. The sequence derives from a woman aged 55-69 years in a cohort exposed to, infected with or recovered from COVID-19 (not recorded which). Sample: PBMCs or T cells enriched from blood (not recorded which). The CDR3 DNA reads as TGTGCCAGCTCACCAAAGCCCCCGACAGGGGGCCAGGTCTATAATTCACCCCTCCACTTT. Translating gives CASSPKPPTGGQVYNSPLHF.